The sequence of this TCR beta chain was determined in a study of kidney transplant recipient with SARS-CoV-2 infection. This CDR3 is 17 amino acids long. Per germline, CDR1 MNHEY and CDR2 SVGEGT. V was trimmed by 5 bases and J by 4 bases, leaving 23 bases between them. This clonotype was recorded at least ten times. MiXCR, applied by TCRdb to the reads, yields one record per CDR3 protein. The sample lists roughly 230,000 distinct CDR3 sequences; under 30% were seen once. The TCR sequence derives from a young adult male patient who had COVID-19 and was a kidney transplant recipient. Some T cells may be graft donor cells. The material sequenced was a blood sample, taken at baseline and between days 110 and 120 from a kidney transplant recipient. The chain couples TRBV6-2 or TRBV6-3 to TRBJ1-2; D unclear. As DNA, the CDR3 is TGTGCCAGCAGTCTCGTATACTGCATCGGAAAGACCTATGGCTACACCTTC. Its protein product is CASSLVYCIGKTYGYTF.